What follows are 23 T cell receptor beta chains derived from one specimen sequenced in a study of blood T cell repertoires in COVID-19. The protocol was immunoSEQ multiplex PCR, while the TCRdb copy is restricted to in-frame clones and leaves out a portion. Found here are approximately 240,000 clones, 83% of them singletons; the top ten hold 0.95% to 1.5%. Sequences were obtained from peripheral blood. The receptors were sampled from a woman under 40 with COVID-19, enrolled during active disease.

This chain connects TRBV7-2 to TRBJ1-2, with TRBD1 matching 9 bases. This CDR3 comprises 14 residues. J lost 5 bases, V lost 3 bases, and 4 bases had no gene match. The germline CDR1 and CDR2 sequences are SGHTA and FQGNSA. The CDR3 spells CASSFPDRGYGYTF. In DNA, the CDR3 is TGTGCCAGCAGCTTCCCCGACAGGGGGTATGGCTACACCTTC.

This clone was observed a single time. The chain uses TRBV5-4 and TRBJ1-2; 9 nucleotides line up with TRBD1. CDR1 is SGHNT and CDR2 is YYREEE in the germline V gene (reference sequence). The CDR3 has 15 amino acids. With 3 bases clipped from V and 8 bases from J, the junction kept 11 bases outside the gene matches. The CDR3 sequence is CASSYRDRVTEGYTF. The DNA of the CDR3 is TGTGCCAGCAGCTACCGGGACAGGGTTACGGAGGGCTACACCTTC.

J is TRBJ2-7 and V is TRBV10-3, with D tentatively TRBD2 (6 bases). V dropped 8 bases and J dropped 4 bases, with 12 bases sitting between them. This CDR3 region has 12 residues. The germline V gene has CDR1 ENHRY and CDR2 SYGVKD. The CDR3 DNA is TGTGCCATCGCCCAGACTAGTTACGAGCAGTACTTC. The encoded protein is CAIAQTSYEQYF.

The chain's CDR3 is CAWRKLQVSYGYTF. For the CDR3, the DNA is TGTGCCTGGAGGAAATTACAGGTTTCCTATGGCTACACCTTC. J is TRBJ1-2 and V is TRBV30; TRBD1 might be the D (5 bases). Trimming shortened V by 3 bases and J by 4 bases, and 15 bases separated the two germline ends. CDR1 GTSNPN and CDR2 SVGIG come from the germline V gene (reference sequence). The CDR3 length is 14 residues.

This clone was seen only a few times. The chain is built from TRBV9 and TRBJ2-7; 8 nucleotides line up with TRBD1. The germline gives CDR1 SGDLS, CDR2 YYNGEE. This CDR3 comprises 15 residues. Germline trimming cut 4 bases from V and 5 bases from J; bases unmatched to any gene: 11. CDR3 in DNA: TGTGCCAGCAGCCCCCAGGACAGGGTTTCCCACGAGCAGTACTTC. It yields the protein CASSPQDRVSHEQYF.

CDR3 coding DNA: TGTGCCAGCAGCGCCTCAGAACAGAGTAACAATGAGCAGTTCTTC. It specifies CASSASEQSNNEQFF. The rearrangement links TRBV7-9 to TRBJ2-1, with no clear D. Between the trimmed V and J ends, which lost 5 bases and 5 bases, there was a span of 16 bases. Germline loops: CDR1 SEHNR, CDR2 FQNEAQ (reference sequence). This CDR3 is built from 15 residues. Together with reference TRBV7-9 and TRBJ2-1, the CDR3 gives the full variable domain: DTGVSQNPRHKITKRGQNVTFRCDPISEHNRLYWYRQTLGQGPEFLTYFQNEAQLEKSRLLSDRFSAERPKGSFSTLEIQRTEQGDSAMYLCASSASEQSNNEQFFGPGTRLTVL.

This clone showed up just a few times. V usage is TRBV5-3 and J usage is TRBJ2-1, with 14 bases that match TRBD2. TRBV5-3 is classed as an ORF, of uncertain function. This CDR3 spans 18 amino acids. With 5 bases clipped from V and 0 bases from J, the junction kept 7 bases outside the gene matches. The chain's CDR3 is CARSSPGTSGSSYNEQFF. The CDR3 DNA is TGTGCCAGAAGTTCTCCCGGGACTAGCGGGAGCTCCTACAATGAGCAGTTCTTC.

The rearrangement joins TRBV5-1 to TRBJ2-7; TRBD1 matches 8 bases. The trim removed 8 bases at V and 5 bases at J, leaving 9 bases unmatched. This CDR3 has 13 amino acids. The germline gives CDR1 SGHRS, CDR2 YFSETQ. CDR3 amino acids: CASNTGGGHEQYF. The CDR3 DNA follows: TGCGCCAGTAATACAGGGGGAGGCCACGAGCAGTACTTC.

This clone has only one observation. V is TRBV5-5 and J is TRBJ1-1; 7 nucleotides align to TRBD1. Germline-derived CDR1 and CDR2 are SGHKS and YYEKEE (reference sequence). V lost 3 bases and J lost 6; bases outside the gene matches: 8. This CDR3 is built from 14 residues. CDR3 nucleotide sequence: TGTGCCAGCAGCTCCCTACAGGGGATGGCTGAAGCTTTCTTT. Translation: CASSSLQGMAEAFF.

CDR3 in amino acids: CASSEYGQPQHF. As DNA, the CDR3 is TGTGCCAGCAGTGAGTATGGTCAGCCCCAGCATTTT. V gene TRBV28 combines with J gene TRBJ1-5; D uncertain. The CDR3 runs 12 residues. Germline CDR1 MDHEN, CDR2 SYDVKM. Deletions cut 5 bases from V and 6 bases from J, with 8 bases between.

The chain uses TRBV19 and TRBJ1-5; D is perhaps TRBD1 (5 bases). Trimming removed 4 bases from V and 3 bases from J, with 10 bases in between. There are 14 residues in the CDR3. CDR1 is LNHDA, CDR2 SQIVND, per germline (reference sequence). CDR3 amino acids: CASSTRDYNQPQHF. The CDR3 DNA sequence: TGTGCCAGTAGTACCAGGGATTACAATCAGCCCCAGCATTTT.

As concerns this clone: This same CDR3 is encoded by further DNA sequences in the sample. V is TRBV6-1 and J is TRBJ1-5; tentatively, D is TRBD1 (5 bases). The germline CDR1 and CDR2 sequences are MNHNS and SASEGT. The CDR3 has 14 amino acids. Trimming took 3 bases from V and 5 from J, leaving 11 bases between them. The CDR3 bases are TGTGCCAGCAGTGAGGGGGGAGGGGATCAGCCCCAGCATTTT. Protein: CASSEGGGDQPQHF.

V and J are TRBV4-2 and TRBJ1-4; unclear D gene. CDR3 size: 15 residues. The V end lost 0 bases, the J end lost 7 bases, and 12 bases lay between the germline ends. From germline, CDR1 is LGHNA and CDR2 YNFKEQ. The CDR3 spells CASSQEGPSGEKLFF. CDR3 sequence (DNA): TGTGCCAGCAGCCAAGAAGGCCCAAGCGGTGAAAAACTGTTTTTT.

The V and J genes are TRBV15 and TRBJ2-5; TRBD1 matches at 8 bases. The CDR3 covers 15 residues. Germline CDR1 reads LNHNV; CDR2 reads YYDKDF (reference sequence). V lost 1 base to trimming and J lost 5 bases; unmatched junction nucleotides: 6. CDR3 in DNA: TGTGCCACCAGCAGAGTAACAGGGGGTGGGGAGACCCAGTACTTC. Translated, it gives CATSRVTGGGETQYF.

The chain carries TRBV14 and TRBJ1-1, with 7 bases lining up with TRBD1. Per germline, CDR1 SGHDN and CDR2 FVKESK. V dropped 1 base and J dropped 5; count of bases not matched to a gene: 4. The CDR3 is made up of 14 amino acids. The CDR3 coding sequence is TGTGCCAGCAGCCAAGTGACAGGGCGGACTGAAGCTTTCTTT. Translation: CASSQVTGRTEAFF.

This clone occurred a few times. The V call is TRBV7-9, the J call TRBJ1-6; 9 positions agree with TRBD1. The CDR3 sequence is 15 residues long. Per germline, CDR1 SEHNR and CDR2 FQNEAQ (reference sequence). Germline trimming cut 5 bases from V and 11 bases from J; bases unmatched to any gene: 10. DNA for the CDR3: TGTGCCAGCAGCCCAGGACAGGGGATTCCTCCACCCCTCCACTTT. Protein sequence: CASSPGQGIPPPLHF.

Here the CDR3 DNA reads TGTGCCAGCAGTCCGACAGGATCCTATGGCTACACCTTC. Translated: CASSPTGSYGYTF. The chain carries TRBV27 and TRBJ1-2, with D maybe TRBD1 (6 bases). This CDR3 comprises 13 residues. CDR1 MNHEY and CDR2 SMNVEV come from the germline V gene (reference sequence). With 5 bases removed from V and 4 bases from J, the gap between germline ends came to 11 bases.

The DNA for the CDR3 is TGTGCCAGCAGCGACTCACAGGGGGTAAGAGCCTATGGCTACACCTTC. Protein product: CASSDSQGVRAYGYTF. This chain uses TRBV7-9 with TRBJ1-2; the match to TRBD1 covers 8 bases. This CDR3 comprises 16 residues. CDR1 SEHNR and CDR2 FQNEAQ come from the germline V gene (reference sequence). J lost 4 bases, V lost 5 bases, and 12 bases had no gene match.

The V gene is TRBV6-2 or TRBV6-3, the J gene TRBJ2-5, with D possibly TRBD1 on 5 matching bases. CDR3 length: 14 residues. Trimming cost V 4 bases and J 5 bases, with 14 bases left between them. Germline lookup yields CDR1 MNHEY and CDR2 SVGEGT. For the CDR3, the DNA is TGTGCCAGCAGTTTTGTACAGGCGCGGGAGACCCAGTACTTC. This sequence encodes CASSFVQARETQYF.

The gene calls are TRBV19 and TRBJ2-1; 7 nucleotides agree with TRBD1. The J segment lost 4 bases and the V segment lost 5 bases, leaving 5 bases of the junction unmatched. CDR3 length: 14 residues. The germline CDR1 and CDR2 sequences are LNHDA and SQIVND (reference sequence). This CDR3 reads CASSAQGRYNEQFF. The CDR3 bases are TGTGCCAGTAGTGCACAGGGGCGATACAATGAGCAGTTCTTC. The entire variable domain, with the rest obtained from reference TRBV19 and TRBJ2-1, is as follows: DGGITQSPKYLFRKEGQNVTLSCEQNLNHDAMYWYRQDPGQGLRLIYYSQIVNDFQKGDIAEGYSVSREKKESFPLTVTSAQKNPTAFYLCASSAQGRYNEQFFGPGTRLTVL.

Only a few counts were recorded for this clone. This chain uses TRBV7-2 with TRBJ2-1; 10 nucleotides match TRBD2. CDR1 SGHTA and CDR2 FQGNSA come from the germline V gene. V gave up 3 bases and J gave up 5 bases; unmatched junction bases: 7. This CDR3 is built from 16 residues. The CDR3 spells CASSFSPSGGHNEQFF. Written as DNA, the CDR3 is TGTGCCAGCAGCTTCAGCCCTAGCGGGGGTCACAATGAGCAGTTCTTC.

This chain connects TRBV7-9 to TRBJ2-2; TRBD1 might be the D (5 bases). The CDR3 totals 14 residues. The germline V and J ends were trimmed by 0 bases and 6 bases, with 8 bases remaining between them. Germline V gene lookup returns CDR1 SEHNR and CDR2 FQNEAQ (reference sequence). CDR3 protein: CASSLAGPSGELFF. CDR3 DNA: TGTGCCAGCAGCTTAGCGGGGCCCTCCGGGGAGCTGTTTTTT.

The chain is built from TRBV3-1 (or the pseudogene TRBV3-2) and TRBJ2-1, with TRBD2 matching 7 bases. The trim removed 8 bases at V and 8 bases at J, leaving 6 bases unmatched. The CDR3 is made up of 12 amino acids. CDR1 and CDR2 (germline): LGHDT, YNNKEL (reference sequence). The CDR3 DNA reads TGTGCCAGCCTGGGGGGGGGATATGAGCAGTTCTTC. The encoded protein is CASLGGGYEQFF.